The 32 T cell receptor beta chains below all came from one sample that was sequenced in a study of early T cells in non-severe SARS-CoV-2 infection. TCRdb fed the 5' RACE reads into MiXCR, producing one record per CDR3 protein. This sample has about 110,000 distinct CDR3 sequences; roughly 10% occur once, and the top ten carry roughly 7.1%. Source material: whole blood. The receptors here all came from an adult who was a healthcare worker with PCR-confirmed SARS-CoV-2 infection or an uninfected control (not recorded which).

Only a few counts were recorded for this clonotype. The chain is built from TRBV12-3 or TRBV12-4 and TRBJ1-2, with no clear D. The CDR3 is made up of 14 amino acids. V lost 5 bases and J lost 4, with 14 bases in between. The CDR3 protein is CASSPDGEVYGYTF. The CDR3, as DNA: TGTGCCAGCAGTCCTGACGGGGAGGTCTATGGCTACACCTTC.

This chain links TRBV7-8 with TRBJ1-6; TRBD1 might be the D (5 bases). The CDR3 consists of 13 residues. Germline CDR1 reads SGHVS; CDR2 reads FQNEAQ. V was trimmed by 5 bases and J by 13 bases, leaving 15 bases between them. Written as DNA, the CDR3 is TGTGCCAGCAGCGAACATATGGGGCGGCCCCTCCACTTT. Translated: CASSEHMGRPLHF. The complete variable domain, with remaining parts taken from reference TRBV7-8 and TRBJ1-6, reads GAGVSQSPRYKVAKRGQDVALRCDPISGHVSLFWYQQALGQGPEFLTYFQNEAQLDKSGLPSDRFFAERPEGSVSTLKIQRTQQEDSAVYLCASSEHMGRPLHFGNGTRLTVT.

The rearrangement joins TRBV12-3 or TRBV12-4 to TRBJ2-5; no definite D call. V lost 3 bases and J 0 bases, leaving 5 bases between the germline ends. The CDR3 totals 13 residues. CDR3 sequence (DNA): TGTGCCAGCAGTTTTGGGGACCAAGAGACCCAGTACTTC. This codes for CASSFGDQETQYF.

V usage is TRBV20-1 and J usage is TRBJ1-2, with TRBD1 matching 9 bases. The germline V gene has CDR1 DFQATT and CDR2 SNEGSKA (reference sequence). Trimming took 3 bases from V and 1 from J; bases not matched to a gene: 9. The CDR3 sequence is 16 residues long. CDR3 region: CSARGQGLLGNYGYTF. CDR3 bases: TGCAGTGCTAGGGGACAGGGTCTTTTGGGTAACTATGGCTACACCTTC.

The chain has TRBV29-1 and TRBJ2-3; 9 nucleotides agree with TRBD2. Germline V gene lookup returns CDR1 SQVTM and CDR2 ANQGSEA. This CDR3 is built from 15 residues. V shed 7 bases and J 3 bases; nucleotides not matched to a gene: 11. CDR3 nucleotide sequence: TGCAGCGGGACGACTCTAGCGGGAAAGACAGATACGCAGTATTTT. It translates to CSGTTLAGKTDTQYF.

This clonotype was counted ten times or more. CDR3 nucleotides: TGTGCCAGCAGTGCGCTCCTAGAAGCTTTCTTT. It yields the protein CASSALLEAFF. The chain has TRBV2 and TRBJ1-1; no clear D gene. Trimming pared 4 bases from V and 8 bases from J, leaving 8 bases between. Germline CDR1 reads SNHLY; CDR2 reads FYNNEI. The CDR3 covers 11 residues.

This clonotype was found a few times. The J gene is TRBJ2-1, the V gene TRBV14, with TRBD1 matching over 8 bases. This CDR3 has 16 residues. Germline V gene data show CDR1 as SGHDN and CDR2 as FVKESK. V lost 1 base, J lost 6 bases, and 8 bases stayed unmatched. The CDR3 reads CASSQGYRGIFNEQFF. Written as DNA, the CDR3 is TGTGCCAGCAGCCAAGGGTACAGGGGGATATTCAATGAGCAGTTCTTC.

The J gene is TRBJ1-6, the V gene TRBV28; D not resolved. CDR3 length equals 15 residues. Germline CDR1 is MDHEN and CDR2 is SYDVKM. V gave up 3 bases and J gave up 3 bases, with 9 bases separating them. In nucleotides, the CDR3 is TGTGCCAGCAGTTTTTCCCGGATCTATAATTCACCCCTCCACTTT. The encoded protein is CASSFSRIYNSPLHF.

This sequence joins TRBV29-1 and TRBJ2-1, with TRBD2 matching 9 bases. This CDR3 contains 14 residues. Looked up from germline, CDR1 is SQVTM and CDR2 is ANQGSEA. J gave up 12 bases and V 5 bases, and 14 bases lay outside the gene matches. The CDR3 nucleotides read TGCAGCGTTTCCCCGACTAGCGGAGGCATGGGGCAGTTCTTC. Its protein product is CSVSPTSGGMGQFF.

The chain links TRBV5-1 to TRBJ2-5; TRBD1 is a possible D gene (6 bases). The CDR3 runs 13 residues. The V and J ends lost 5 bases and 4 bases respectively, with 12 bases between them. Germline V gene sequence: CDR1 SGHRS, CDR2 YFSETQ. CDR3 amino acids: CASSYGQRETQYF. CDR3 in DNA: TGCGCCAGCAGTTACGGACAGCGAGAGACCCAGTACTTC.

This clonotype was seen a few times. This sequence joins TRBV4-1 and TRBJ2-7, with 10 bases aligning to TRBD1. Losses at the gene ends were 5 bases for V and 7 bases for J; bases not matched to a gene: 17. The V gene's germline CDR1 is MGHRA and CDR2 YSYEKL. CDR3 length equals 17 residues. CDR3 protein: CASSRGPKGGQGGEQYF. The CDR3 DNA reads as TGCGCCAGCAGCAGAGGTCCAAAAGGCGGACAGGGGGGGGAGCAGTACTTC.

The table lists this clonotype with many counts. The CDR3 coding sequence is TGCGCCAGCAGCTTCGGGGGAGCGAGGGTAGGCACTGAAGCTTTCTTT. This translates into CASSFGGARVGTEAFF. This chain links TRBV5-1 with TRBJ1-1, with a tentative D call TRBD1 (5 bases). This CDR3 is built from 16 residues. Germline V CDR1 and CDR2: SGHRS, YFSETQ. The germline V and J ends were trimmed by 2 bases and 4 bases, with 18 bases remaining between them.

This clonotype was seen only a few times. The gene calls are TRBV15 and TRBJ2-3; 7 bases align to TRBD2. This CDR3 is 14 amino acids long. V trimming: 2 bases; J trimming: 4 bases; junction bases outside the gene matches: 3. The germline gives CDR1 LNHNV, CDR2 YYDKDF (reference sequence). The CDR3 reads CATSRNLAADTQYF. The CDR3 nucleotides are TGTGCCACCAGCAGAAACCTAGCGGCAGATACGCAGTATTTT. Variable domain in full (rest from reference TRBV15 and TRBJ2-3): DAMVIQNPRYQVTQFGKPVTLSCSQTLNHNVMYWYQQKSSQAPKLLFHYYDKDFNNEADTPDNFQSRRPNTSFCFLDIRSPGLGDTAMYLCATSRNLAADTQYFGPGTRLTVL.

This clonotype was seen repeatedly, ten times or more. The CDR3 DNA follows: TGCGCCAGCAGCTTGGACCGTTATGGCTACACCTTC. Amino acid sequence: CASSLDRYGYTF. The J gene is TRBJ1-2, the V gene TRBV5-1; D is unclear. CDR1 is SGHRS, CDR2 YFSETQ, per germline. This CDR3 region has 12 residues. Trimming took 0 bases from V and 5 from J, leaving 5 bases between them. Looking up the rest from reference TRBV5-1 and TRBJ1-2 gives the full variable domain: KAGVTQTPRYLIKTRGQQVTLSCSPISGHRSVSWYQQTPGQGLQFLFEYFSETQRNKGNFPGRFSGRQFSNSRSEMNVSTLELGDSALYLCASSLDRYGYTFGSGTRLTVV.

The chain couples TRBV28 to TRBJ2-1; D ambiguous. CDR1 and CDR2 (germline): MDHEN, SYDVKM. The CDR3 has 15 residues. V was pared by 6 bases and J by 5 bases, with 17 bases between. CDR3 in amino acids: CASSSRPPWHNEQFF. Here the CDR3 DNA reads TGTGCCAGCAGCTCTAGACCCCCGTGGCACAATGAGCAGTTCTTC.

This clonotype was counted between two and nine times. V usage is TRBV7-2 and J usage is TRBJ2-1; TRBD1 is a possible D gene (5 bases). Per the germline V gene, CDR1 is SGHTA and CDR2 is FQGNSA. The CDR3 runs to 13 residues. Trimming left V 6 bases short and J 10 bases short, with 16 bases between. CDR3 coding DNA: TGTGCCAGCAGGGTAGGGGTTAGGTCAGAGCAGTTCTTC. Its protein product is CASRVGVRSEQFF.

This clonotype occurred a few times. This sequence joins TRBV9 and TRBJ2-2; perhaps TRBD2 as D (6 bases). Germline V gene data show CDR1 as SGDLS and CDR2 as YYNGEE. Trimming pared 3 bases from V and 0 bases from J, leaving 6 bases between. The CDR3 contains 14 residues. CDR3 residues: CASSGLANTGELFF. CDR3 in DNA: TGTGCCAGCAGCGGACTAGCGAACACCGGGGAGCTGTTTTTT.

This clonotype was detected a few times. The chain links TRBV20-1 to TRBJ2-5; 14 nucleotides match TRBD2. The CDR3 covers 16 residues. The J segment lost 4 bases and the V segment lost 4 bases, leaving 8 bases of the junction unmatched. Germline values: CDR1 DFQATT, CDR2 SNEGSKA (reference sequence). The CDR3 loop is CSAIGTSGSLRETQYF. DNA for the CDR3: TGCAGTGCTATAGGGACTAGCGGGAGTCTGCGAGAGACCCAGTACTTC.

This clonotype was seen many times. This rearrangement joins TRBV11-2 to TRBJ1-2; D gene unclear. Germline-derived CDR1 and CDR2 are SGHAT and FQNNGV. CDR3 length equals 14 residues. The V end lost 1 base, the J end lost 4 bases, and 10 bases lay between the germline ends. CDR3 in amino acids: CASSLGKAVYGYTF. CDR3 nucleotide sequence: TGTGCCAGCAGCTTAGGGAAGGCAGTCTATGGCTACACCTTC.

This clonotype was counted many times. The chain recombines TRBV4-1 with TRBJ2-1; 11 positions match TRBD1. The CDR3 is made up of 13 amino acids. The V and J ends lost 4 bases and 9 bases, in that order; junction bases with no gene match: 2. Germline V gene sequence: CDR1 MGHRA, CDR2 YSYEKL. In DNA, the CDR3 is TGCGCCAGCAGCCGGGGGACAGGGGGTGAGCAGTTCTTC. Amino acids: CASSRGTGGEQFF.

This clonotype has a count of ten or more. The rearrangement links TRBV4-3 to TRBJ1-1; D unresolved. Between the trimmed V and J ends, which lost 0 bases and 1 base, there was a span of 3 bases. Germline CDR1 is LGHNA and CDR2 is YSLEER. The CDR3 runs to 13 residues. The CDR3 spells CASSQDENTEAFF. The CDR3, as DNA: TGCGCCAGCAGCCAAGATGAGAACACTGAAGCTTTCTTT.

A single count supports this clonotype. The chain has TRBV4-3 and TRBJ2-1; D perhaps matches TRBD1 (5 bases). V lost 1 base and J 0 bases, leaving 10 bases between the germline ends. From germline, CDR1 is LGHNA and CDR2 YSLEER. The CDR3 is made up of 16 amino acids. The CDR3 sequence: CASSQADRSSYNEQFF. CDR3 DNA: TGCGCCAGCAGCCAAGCCGACAGAAGCTCCTACAATGAGCAGTTCTTC.

CDR3 region: CASSSRPETQYF. The CDR3 nucleotides read TGTGCCAGCAGCTCAAGGCCGGAGACCCAGTACTTC. The chain uses TRBV7-8 and TRBJ2-5, with D uncertain. Deletions cut 4 bases from V and 5 bases from J, with 8 bases between. Germline V gene data show CDR1 as SGHVS and CDR2 as FQNEAQ. This CDR3 has 12 residues.

This clonotype has only a few counts. V gene TRBV12-3 or TRBV12-4 combines with J gene TRBJ1-5; D call uncertain. Trimming took off 3 bases at V and 6 bases at J, with 6 bases between the two ends. CDR3 length: 12 amino acids. CDR3 protein: CASSFQVQPQHF. The CDR3 nucleotides read TGTGCCAGCAGTTTTCAGGTTCAGCCCCAGCATTTT.

The rearrangement uses TRBV6-5 and TRBJ2-5; D is unresolved. Germline CDR1 MNHEY, CDR2 SVGAGI. V lost 0 bases, J lost 4 bases, and 6 bases lay in between. The CDR3 extends over 13 amino acids. CDR3 sequence: CASSYSIRETQYF. The CDR3 coding sequence is TGTGCCAGCAGTTACTCGATTAGAGAGACCCAGTACTTC.

About this clonotype itself: Given a much more abundant clone one base away, this may be a read error. The genes are TRBV27 and TRBJ2-4; D is tentatively TRBD1 or TRBD2 (6 bases each). The V gene's germline CDR1 is MNHEY and CDR2 SMNVEV (reference sequence). The CDR3 is 17 amino acids. CDR3 protein: CANSPTLGGLAKNIQYF. The CDR3 nucleotides are TGTGCCAACAGTCCTACCCTAGGGGGGCTAGCCAAAAACATTCAGTACTTC.

This clonotype appeared a single time. Just one base apart from a much larger clone, this may be a read error. The chain joins TRBV5-6 to TRBJ2-2; weak D call: TRBD1 (5 bases). The CDR3 is 15 residues long. The germline CDR1 and CDR2 sequences are SGHDT and YYEEEE. The V and J ends lost 0 bases and 9 bases respectively, with 15 bases between them. Here the CDR3 DNA reads TGTGCCAGCAGCTTGGTAGGGGTCGGCCCCTGGGAGCTGTTTTTT. This gives the protein CASSLVGVGPWELFF.

This clonotype showed up many times. The chain joins TRBV20-1 to TRBJ2-1; possible D gene TRBD2, 5 bases. CDR3 length: 13 amino acids. CDR1 and CDR2 (germline): DFQATT, SNEGSKA (reference sequence). Trimming removed 3 bases at V and 3 bases at J, with 9 bases between. This chain's CDR3 is CSARVRDYNEQFF. The CDR3, as DNA: TGCAGTGCTAGGGTTCGGGACTACAATGAGCAGTTCTTC.

This clonotype was counted ten times or more. The chain recombines TRBV27 with TRBJ2-5; tentatively, D is TRBD1 (6 bases). The CDR3 runs 15 residues. V was cut by 6 bases and J by 2 bases, with 16 bases left in between. Germline lookup yields CDR1 MNHEY and CDR2 SMNVEV (reference sequence). The CDR3 nucleotides read TGTGCCAGCAGCAGGGGTCGAGGGAGACAAGAGACCCAGTACTTC. It encodes CASSRGRGRQETQYF.

This clonotype was seen many times. CDR3 bases: TGTGCCAGCAGCCAGGGACTAGCGGGAAGCTACGAGCAGTACTTC. Its protein product is CASSQGLAGSYEQYF. The rearrangement links TRBV7-2 to TRBJ2-7, with 13 positions matching TRBD2. V lost 5 bases to trimming and J lost 3 bases; unmatched junction nucleotides: 4. The CDR3 has 15 residues. CDR1 is SGHTA and CDR2 is FQGNSA in the germline V gene. Looking up the rest from reference TRBV7-2 and TRBJ2-7 gives the full variable domain: GAGVSQSPSNKVTEKGKDVELRCDPISGHTALYWYRQSLGQGLEFLIYFQGNSAPDKSGLPSDRFSAERTGGSVSTLTIQRTQQEDSAVYLCASSQGLAGSYEQYFGPGTRLTVT.

This clonotype was seen repeatedly, ten times or more. The V gene is TRBV20-1, the J gene TRBJ1-1; D is ambiguous. CDR3 length: 12 residues. Between the trimmed V and J ends, which lost 5 bases and 4 bases, there was a span of 11 bases. Germline V gives CDR1 DFQATT, CDR2 SNEGSKA (reference sequence). DNA for the CDR3: TGCAGTGCTCCGGGTGTTGGCACTGAAGCTTTCTTT. As protein: CSAPGVGTEAFF.

The J gene is TRBJ1-2, the V gene TRBV12-3 or TRBV12-4; D is uncertain. The CDR3 is 11 amino acids. V lost 1 base and J lost 8, with 5 bases in between. CDR3 sequence (DNA): TGTGCCAGCAGTTTAGGGGAAGGCTACACCTTC. Encoded protein: CASSLGEGYTF.